This T cell receptor (beta chain) stems from a study of cytomegalovirus exposure and HLA in healthy donors. The study ran its PCR with 60 Vbeta and 13 Jbeta primers. Sequenced by immunoSEQ multiplex PCR; TCRdb stores in-frame clones only, minus some. The table has about 90,000 clones, around 66% seen once. This clone has a handful of counts. What it binds is not known. The study, taken as a whole, reports: Specific recognition of CMV antigens was confirmed in vitro for a few chains (all CMV-associated).

The TCR comes from a man aged 25-45 years in good health and CMV-seronegative. Sequences were obtained from PBMCs.

CDR3 in amino acids: CASRPRQGSYEQYF. DNA of the CDR3: TGTGCCAGCAGACCGAGACAGGGGTCCTACGAGCAGTACTTC. The genes are TRBV6-6 and TRBJ2-7, with TRBD1 identical over 8 bases. Trimming removed 6 bases from V and 1 base from J; junction bases left unmatched: 5. The CDR3 is 14 amino acids. CDR1 and CDR2 (germline): MNHNY, SVGAGI (reference sequence).